These T cell receptor beta chains were read from a single sample in a study of blood T cells in healthy people across ages. TCRdb used MiXCR to reprocess the 5' RACE reads, holding one entry per CDR3 protein. The sample includes around 2 million distinct CDR3 sequences, 30% to 40% of them seen just once. The sample comprised blood. The receptors were sampled from a human donor in good health. Both conserved end residues are part of each CDR3. The D gene is left open where the match is weak. Not every row has a clone size; where given, it reads once, few, many or a size class.

>TRBV4-3|few|NA|TRBJ2-7
CASSQEATSRYEQYF
TGCGCCAGCAGCCAAGAGGCCACTAGCCGTTACGAGCAGTACTTC
>TRBV2|NA|NA|TRBJ1-2
CASTSIGSYGYTF
TGTGCCAGCACTTCGATAGGGAGCTATGGCTACACCTTC
>TRBV29-1|NA|NA|TRBJ1-4
CSGVRGREKLFF
TGCAGCGGCGTAAGGGGTAGGGAAAAACTGTTTTTT
>TRBV6-2/TRBV6-3|NA|NA|TRBJ2-1
CASSDSDLYNEQFF
TGTGCCAGCAGCGACTCGGACCTCTACAATGAGCAGTTCTTC
>TRBV7-2|few|NA|TRBJ2-1
CASSLQGPYEQFF
TGTGCCAGCAGCTTACAGGGCCCCTATGAGCAGTTCTTC
>TRBV29-1|few|TRBD1|TRBJ2-5
CSVVRPTGGETQYF
TGCAGCGTTGTTAGACCGACAGGGGGGGAGACCCAGTACTTC
>TRBV28|NA|NA|TRBJ2-7
CATREGAAYEQYF
TGTGCCACTCGAGAAGGAGCAGCCTACGAGCAGTACTTC
>TRBV3-1|NA|NA|TRBJ1-1
CASSRGATEAFF
TGTGCCAGCAGCCGGGGGGCTACTGAAGCTTTCTTT
>TRBV28|NA|TRBD1|TRBJ2-1
CASSLQLGTGGLDEQFF
TGTGCCAGCAGTTTACAGTTGGGGACAGGGGGTCTGGATGAGCAGTTCTTC
>TRBV28|NA|NA|TRBJ2-1
CARRRGVHNEQFF
TGTGCCAGACGTAGGGGGGTGCACAATGAGCAGTTCTTC
>TRBV5-8|NA|TRBD1|TRBJ1-5
CASSLDRGGTAQHF
TGTGCCAGCAGCTTGGACAGGGGAGGTACGGCCCAGCATTTT
>TRBV6-2/TRBV6-3|NA|TRBD2|TRBJ2-5
CASSAALAGNQETQYF
TGTGCCAGCAGTGCGGCACTAGCGGGGAACCAAGAGACCCAGTACTTC
>TRBV12-3/TRBV12-4|NA|TRBD1|TRBJ1-2
CASSLGTGRGYTF
TGTGCCAGCAGTTTAGGGACAGGGAGGGGCTACACCTTC
>TRBV29-1|NA|NA|TRBJ1-1
CSVSSGWVSEAFF
TGCAGCGTCTCTAGTGGATGGGTGTCCGAAGCTTTCTTT
>TRBV12-3/TRBV12-4|NA|NA|TRBJ1-1
CASTPRGFSNTEAFF
TGTGCCAGCACTCCCCGGGGATTCTCGAACACTGAAGCTTTCTTT
>TRBV29-1|NA|NA|TRBJ1-1
CSVVRGLNTEAFF
TGCAGCGTTGTTCGGGGGCTAAACACTGAAGCTTTCTTT
>TRBV5-1|NA|NA|TRBJ2-2
CASSLTSVSWGTGELFF
TGCGCCAGCAGCCTGACCTCTGTTAGTTGGGGGACCGGGGAGCTGTTTTTT
>TRBV28|few|NA|TRBJ2-3
CASSPGTPETDTQYF
TGTGCCAGCAGCCCCGGGACCCCCGAGACGGATACGCAGTATTTT
>TRBV4-1|few|TRBD2|TRBJ2-1
CASSHPGTSGYNEQFF
TGCGCCAGCAGCCATCCCGGGACTAGCGGATACAATGAGCAGTTCTTC
>TRBV20-1|few|NA|TRBJ2-1
CSATRWDSAGDEQFF
TGCAGTGCTACGAGGTGGGACTCCGCCGGGGATGAGCAGTTCTTC
>TRBV5-1|few|TRBD1|TRBJ2-3
CASSPDREYTDTQYF
TGCGCCAGCAGCCCGGACAGGGAATACACAGATACGCAGTATTTT
>TRBV9|NA|TRBD1|TRBJ2-7
CTSSGDRGLNEQYF
TGTACCAGCAGCGGGGACAGGGGGCTAAACGAGCAGTACTTC
>TRBV18|NA|NA|TRBJ2-3
CASSPPGLADTQYF
TGTGCCAGCTCACCACCCGGGCTCGCAGATACGCAGTATTTT
>TRBV9|few|NA|TRBJ2-1
CASSVGPWGYNEQFF
TGTGCCAGCAGCGTAGGGCCGTGGGGCTACAATGAGCAGTTCTTC
>TRBV5-5|few|NA|TRBJ2-1
CASSTRPLNRGIDMVEQFF
TGTGCCAGCAGCACGCGGCCATTAAATCGAGGGATAGATATGGTTGAGCAGTTCTTC
>TRBV29-1|NA|NA|TRBJ2-3
CSVASKLSDTQYF
TGCAGCGTTGCCTCGAAATTGTCAGATACGCAGTATTTT
>TRBV30|NA|NA|TRBJ1-1
CAWKWSGALNTEAFF
TGTGCCTGGAAGTGGTCAGGGGCCCTGAACACTGAAGCTTTCTTT
>TRBV20-1|few|TRBD1|TRBJ2-1
CSARAGTGNHNEQFF
TGCAGTGCTAGAGCCGGGACAGGGAACCACAATGAGCAGTTCTTC
>TRBV20-1|NA|NA|TRBJ1-6
CSVLQGVWRGSYNSPLHF
TGCAGTGTCCTCCAAGGGGTATGGAGGGGCTCCTATAATTCACCCCTCCACTTT
>TRBV7-6|few|TRBD1|TRBJ2-4
CASSLGGQGENIQYF
TGTGCCAGCAGCTTAGGGGGACAGGGCGAAAACATTCAGTACTTC
>TRBV7-2|few|TRBD1|TRBJ2-5
CASSFWDSRETQYF
TGTGCCAGCAGCTTCTGGGACAGTCGAGAGACCCAGTACTTC
>TRBV12-3/TRBV12-4|few|TRBD1|TRBJ1-1
CASSSPTGGTGPVEAFF
TGTGCCAGCAGTTCCCCGACAGGGGGCACGGGACCGGTTGAAGCTTTCTTT
>TRBV2|NA|NA|TRBJ1-5
CASGSSGEGQPQHF
TGTGCCAGCGGATCCTCAGGGGAGGGTCAGCCCCAGCATTTT
>TRBV9|NA|NA|TRBJ1-1
CASSRGEGTEYEAFF
TGTGCCAGCAGCCGTGGGGAGGGGACCGAATACGAAGCTTTCTTT
>TRBV3-1|NA|NA|TRBJ1-2
CASSQDLTAPYGYTF
TGTGCCAGCAGCCAAGATCTGACAGCCCCATATGGCTACACCTTC
>TRBV7-2|NA|TRBD1|TRBJ2-7
CASSLGQPPDEQYF
TGTGCCAGCAGCCTGGGACAGCCCCCGGACGAGCAGTACTTC
>TRBV28|NA|TRBD1|TRBJ1-4
CASRPTGEATNEKLFF
TGTGCCAGCCGTCCGACAGGGGAAGCAACTAATGAAAAACTGTTTTTT
>TRBV20-1|NA|NA|TRBJ2-3
CSAVGPSTDTQYF
TGCAGTGCCGTGGGTCCGAGCACAGATACGCAGTATTTT
>TRBV6-1|NA|NA|TRBJ2-7
CASTSLSVPGYEQYF
TGTGCCAGCACAAGCCTCTCGGTTCCAGGCTACGAGCAGTACTTC